The rows below give T cell receptor beta chains drawn from one sample of a study of blood T cell repertoires in COVID-19. Clones were sequenced by immunoSEQ multiplex PCR, and TCRdb holds only the in-frame ones, with some missing. Of 15,000 or so clones listed, about 83% are singletons. The sequencing input was peripheral blood. These receptors were obtained from a human donor in a cohort sampled during active COVID-19. The CDR3 runs from the conserved cysteine through the conserved F or W. A D gene is named only where the DNA matches it firmly. Not every row has a clone size; where given, it reads once, few, many or a size class.

d_call: TRBD2
clone_size: -
j_call: TRBJ2-3
v_call: TRBV3-1/TRBV3-2
cdr3_nt: TGTGCCAGCAGCCGATTAGCGGGAGATACGCAGTATTTT
cdr3_aa: CASSRLAGDTQYF

d_call: -
clone_size: -
j_call: TRBJ2-2
v_call: TRBV29-1
cdr3_nt: TGCAGCGTTGAGGAGGGCACCGGGGAGCTGTTTTTT
cdr3_aa: CSVEEGTGELFF

d_call: TRBD1
clone_size: -
j_call: TRBJ2-1
v_call: TRBV28
cdr3_nt: TGTGCCAGCAGTTTGGAACAGGGGGCCGATGAGCAGTTCTTC
cdr3_aa: CASSLEQGADEQFF

d_call: TRBD2
clone_size: once
j_call: TRBJ2-5
v_call: TRBV11-3
cdr3_nt: TGTGCCAGCAGTTCCGGACTAGCGGGAGGGGGAGAGACCCAGTACTTC
cdr3_aa: CASSSGLAGGGETQYF

d_call: TRBD2
clone_size: -
j_call: TRBJ2-2
v_call: TRBV19
cdr3_nt: TGTGCCAGTATTCCTAGCGGGAGGGCCGGCAGCGGGGAGCTGTTTTTT
cdr3_aa: CASIPSGRAGSGELFF

d_call: -
clone_size: -
j_call: TRBJ1-1
v_call: TRBV5-6
cdr3_nt: TGTGCCAGCAGCCTGCGACAGGTGAACACTGAAGCTTTCTTT
cdr3_aa: CASSLRQVNTEAFF

d_call: TRBD1
clone_size: -
j_call: TRBJ2-7
v_call: TRBV4-1
cdr3_nt: TGCGCCAGCAGCCAATTGCAGCAGGGGGCTGACGAGCAGTACTTC
cdr3_aa: CASSQLQQGADEQYF

d_call: TRBD2
clone_size: -
j_call: TRBJ2-1
v_call: TRBV3-1/TRBV3-2
cdr3_nt: TGTGCCAGCAGCCAAGATGGAAAAGCGGGGAGCTCCTACAATGAGCAGTTCTTC
cdr3_aa: CASSQDGKAGSSYNEQFF

d_call: TRBD1
clone_size: -
j_call: TRBJ1-1
v_call: TRBV18
cdr3_nt: TGTGCCAGCACAAAAAGAGGACAGGGGGCAGATGAAGCTTTCTTT
cdr3_aa: CASTKRGQGADEAFF

d_call: -
clone_size: -
j_call: TRBJ1-2
v_call: TRBV27
cdr3_nt: TGTGCCAGCAGTAAGGGGACTATTGATGGCTACACCTTC
cdr3_aa: CASSKGTIDGYTF

d_call: TRBD1
clone_size: -
j_call: TRBJ2-3
v_call: TRBV5-1
cdr3_nt: TGCGCCAGCAGCTTGGGGACAGGTCACACAGATACGCAGTATTTT
cdr3_aa: CASSLGTGHTDTQYF

d_call: -
clone_size: -
j_call: TRBJ2-1
v_call: TRBV6-6
cdr3_nt: TGTGCCAGCAGTTACTCGGACGGACTCTACAATGAGCAGTTCTTC
cdr3_aa: CASSYSDGLYNEQFF

d_call: -
clone_size: -
j_call: TRBJ1-1
v_call: TRBV21-1
cdr3_nt: TGTGCCAGCAGCAAAGTCAGGGGGTGCACTGAAGCTTTCTTT
cdr3_aa: CASSKVRGCTEAFF

d_call: TRBD1
clone_size: -
j_call: TRBJ1-1
v_call: TRBV6-4
cdr3_nt: TGTGCCAGCAGTAGGACAGGGAACACTGAAGCTTTCTTT
cdr3_aa: CASSRTGNTEAFF

d_call: TRBD2
clone_size: once
j_call: TRBJ2-7
v_call: TRBV3-1/TRBV3-2
cdr3_nt: TGTGCCAGCAGCCGCAGCGGGGGGGTCCCCTACGAGCAGTACTTC
cdr3_aa: CASSRSGGVPYEQYF

d_call: TRBD2
clone_size: -
j_call: TRBJ2-3
v_call: TRBV6-5
cdr3_nt: TGTGCCAGCAGTTGGACTAGCGGTACAGATACGCAGTATTTT
cdr3_aa: CASSWTSGTDTQYF

d_call: -
clone_size: -
j_call: TRBJ2-7
v_call: TRBV6-2/TRBV6-3
cdr3_nt: TGTGCCAGCAGTTACGGGAGGAGGTACGAGCAGTACTTC
cdr3_aa: CASSYGRRYEQYF

d_call: -
clone_size: -
j_call: TRBJ2-7
v_call: TRBV7-2
cdr3_nt: TGTGCCAGCAGCTTATTCGGGACCTACGAGCAGTACTTC
cdr3_aa: CASSLFGTYEQYF

d_call: -
clone_size: -
j_call: TRBJ1-6
v_call: TRBV18
cdr3_nt: TGTGCCAGCTCCCCAACGGGGGAAAGATCACCCCTCCACTTT
cdr3_aa: CASSPTGERSPLHF

d_call: -
clone_size: -
j_call: TRBJ1-1
v_call: TRBV10-2
cdr3_nt: TGCGCCAGCAGTGCAGGGGATACTGAAGCTTTCTTT
cdr3_aa: CASSAGDTEAFF

d_call: -
clone_size: -
j_call: TRBJ2-1
v_call: TRBV2
cdr3_nt: TGTGCCAGCGGGGGGGCACGCAATGAGCAGTTCTTC
cdr3_aa: CASGGARNEQFF

d_call: -
clone_size: -
j_call: TRBJ1-1
v_call: TRBV28
cdr3_nt: TGTGCCAGCAGTTTTAGGGGGTTCATGAACACTGAAGCTTTCTTT
cdr3_aa: CASSFRGFMNTEAFF

d_call: -
clone_size: -
j_call: TRBJ1-2
v_call: TRBV18
cdr3_nt: TGTGCCAGCTCACCAGGGAAACAGGACATCTATGGCTACACCTTC
cdr3_aa: CASSPGKQDIYGYTF

d_call: -
clone_size: -
j_call: TRBJ2-3
v_call: TRBV27
cdr3_nt: TGTGCCAGCAGTTTGGCGGTCACAGATACGCAGTATTTT
cdr3_aa: CASSLAVTDTQYF